Following are 8 T cell receptor beta chains from one sample sequenced in a study of beta chain features in type 1 diabetes. The authors reverse transcribed all of the isolated RNA, so sequencing captured expressed TCRB transcripts. Method: immunoSEQ multiplex PCR; TCRdb's copy keeps in-frame clones and lacks some. Here the sample spans about 250,000 clones, roughly a tenth being singletons. Study-level results: Across all four CD4+ subsets, people with type 1 diabetes showed modestly shorter TCRB CDR3s.

Antigens of these TCRs are unknown. Sequencing was done on a sample of naive CD4+ T cells from blood. The receptors stem from a man under 40 with type 1 diabetes.

The J gene is TRBJ1-5, the V gene TRBV18; 7 positions match TRBD1. Germline CDR1 is KGHSH and CDR2 is LQKENI. The V and J ends lost 4 bases and 1 base, in that order; junction bases with no gene match: 10. This CDR3 has 17 residues. The CDR3 protein is CASSRNGPGQSNQPQHF. CDR3 in DNA: TGTGCCAGCTCACGAAACGGACCGGGACAGAGCAATCAGCCCCAGCATTTT.

This clone was observed a few times. The chain links TRBV6-1 to TRBJ1-2; the D is unclear. The CDR3 runs to 14 residues. Germline V CDR1 and CDR2: MNHNS, SASEGT. The ends were cut back, 0 bases at V and 8 bases at J, with 13 bases in the middle. CDR3 region: CASSEAVGFRGYTF. CDR3 sequence (DNA): TGTGCCAGCAGTGAAGCCGTAGGATTCAGGGGCTACACCTTC.

The rearrangement uses TRBV25-1 and TRBJ2-5; TRBD1 agrees at 9 bases. The CDR3 is 14 residues long. Germline CDR1 is MGHDK and CDR2 is SYGVNS. V lost 8 bases and J lost 5; bases outside the gene matches: 9. The CDR3 here is CASGVTGGLETQYF. The CDR3 DNA sequence: TGTGCCAGCGGGGTTACAGGGGGCCTGGAGACCCAGTACTTC. Based on the CDR3 plus reference TRBV25-1 and TRBJ2-5, the full variable domain is EADIYQTPRYLVIGTGKKITLECSQTMGHDKMYWYQQDPGMELHLIHYSYGVNSTEKGDLSSESTVSRIRTEHFPLTLESARPSHTSQYLCASGVTGGLETQYFGPGTRLLVL.

The chain combines TRBV4-3 with TRBJ2-2, with 11 bases aligning to TRBD2. With V trimmed by 4 bases and J by 6 bases, 7 bases remained unmatched. The CDR3 runs 16 residues. The germline V gene has CDR1 LGHNA and CDR2 YSLEER. The CDR3 sequence: CASSRGLAGSPGELFF. In DNA, the CDR3 is TGCGCCAGCAGCCGCGGACTAGCGGGTTCCCCCGGGGAGCTGTTTTTT.

This chain joins TRBV7-2 and TRBJ2-1; perhaps TRBD1 as D (5 bases). Germline CDR1 SGHTA, CDR2 FQGNSA. With 5 bases removed from V and 12 bases from J, the gap between germline ends came to 17 bases. The length of the CDR3 is 13 residues. The CDR3 here is CASSPGPLGVQFF. The DNA for the CDR3 is TGTGCCAGCAGCCCAGGCCCCTTAGGGGTGCAGTTCTTC.

The V gene is TRBV4-2, the J gene TRBJ1-2, with D possibly being TRBD1 (6 bases). V was pared by 1 base and J by 4 bases, with 10 bases between. The CDR3 is 14 residues long. Germline lookup yields CDR1 LGHNA and CDR2 YNFKEQ. CDR3 nucleotides: TGTGCCAGCAGCCAAGCCGGACAGCCCTATGGCTACACCTTC. Translating it yields CASSQAGQPYGYTF.

The V gene is TRBV5-1, the J gene TRBJ2-4; possibly TRBD1 for D (6 bases). The CDR3 is 15 amino acids. Deletions cut 4 bases from V and 0 bases from J, with 11 bases between. The germline V gene has CDR1 SGHRS and CDR2 YFSETQ. CDR3 protein: CASSLGAQAKNIQYF. The DNA of the CDR3 is TGCGCCAGCAGCCTGGGGGCTCAAGCCAAAAACATTCAGTACTTC.

The chain carries TRBV28 and TRBJ1-1; D perhaps matches TRBD1 (6 bases). The CDR3 has 12 amino acids. V shed 10 bases and J shed 4 bases, with 13 bases lying between them. Germline V gives CDR1 MDHEN, CDR2 SYDVKM. CDR3 residues: CATNRVGTEAFF. CDR3 DNA sequence: TGTGCCACAAACAGGGTCGGCACTGAAGCTTTCTTT.